Below, 10 T cell receptor beta chains from the same sample are listed, as sequenced in a study of identical twins. A single record per CDR3 protein comes from TCRdb applying MiXCR to the 5' RACE reads. This table has about 1.7 million distinct CDR3 sequences, about 31% appearing once. Material for sequencing was cord blood. These receptors were taken from a newborn girl in good health.

The V gene is TRBV20-1, the J gene TRBJ2-5; TRBD1 matches at 7 bases. The CDR3 is 11 amino acids. Germline V gene data show CDR1 as DFQATT and CDR2 as SNEGSKA (reference sequence). Unmatched junction bases numbered 4, after V lost 1 base and J lost 11 bases. The CDR3 bases are TGCAGTGCTAGAGGGGTGACAGGGCAGTACTTC. Encoded protein: CSARGVTGQYF.

The DNA for the CDR3 is TGTGCCACTTCAGCAAACACTGAAGCTTTCTTT. Protein: CATSANTEAFF. This chain uses TRBV28 with TRBJ1-1; D is uncertain. CDR1 MDHEN and CDR2 SYDVKM come from the germline V gene. This CDR3 contains 11 residues. Trimming left V 10 bases short and J 2 bases short, with 8 bases between.

This chain links TRBV7-9 with TRBJ2-3; the D gene could be TRBD1 or TRBD2 (5 bases each). V was trimmed by 7 bases and J by 9 bases, leaving 23 bases between them. The CDR3 runs 15 residues. Germline loops: CDR1 SEHNR, CDR2 FQNEAQ (reference sequence). CDR3 sequence: CASTQGRTSRDTQYF. DNA of the CDR3: TGTGCCAGCACCCAAGGACGTACCTCCCGGGACACGCAGTATTTT.

This sequence joins TRBV6-1 and TRBJ2-5, with TRBD2 matching 13 bases. This CDR3 spans 12 amino acids. Unmatched junction bases numbered 0, after V lost 8 bases and J lost 6 bases. CDR1 and CDR2 from the germline V gene are MNHNS and SASEGT. The CDR3, as DNA: TGTGCCAGCGGGACTAGCGGGAAGACCCAGTACTTC. Protein: CASGTSGKTQYF.

V is TRBV4-2 and J is TRBJ2-1; TRBD2 agrees at 13 bases. Germline lookup yields CDR1 LGHNA and CDR2 YNFKEQ. The CDR3 is 15 residues long. J lost 8 bases, V lost 4 bases, and 5 bases had no gene match. The CDR3 DNA is TGTGCCAGCAGCCTCGGACTAGCGGGGGAGGATGAGCAGTTCTTC. Amino acid sequence: CASSLGLAGEDEQFF.

There are a few counts of this clonotype. The gene calls are TRBV20-1 and TRBJ2-4; 8 nucleotides match TRBD2. Germline CDR1 and CDR2: DFQATT and SNEGSKA (reference sequence). The CDR3 runs 14 residues. The ends lost 3 bases at V and 6 bases at J; junction bases unmatched: 7. The CDR3 DNA is TGCAGTGCTAGCACCCGAGCGGGAGCAAACATTCAGTACTTC. Translation gives CSASTRAGANIQYF.

This chain uses TRBV7-2 with TRBJ2-4; either TRBD1 or TRBD2 may fit D (6 bases each). The J call may be incorrect, as the DNA end agrees better with TRBJ2-7. The germline V gene encodes CDR1 SGHTA and CDR2 FQGNSA. This CDR3 is 15 amino acids long. CDR3 nucleotides: TGTGCCAGCAGCTTAGATGAGGGGGGCCCCTACGAGCAGTACTTC. Protein sequence: CASSLDEGGPYEQYF.

In its sample, this clonotype was seen a few times. The chain links TRBV29-1 to TRBJ2-3; TRBD1 matches at 8 bases. The junction had 4 bases not matched to a gene; V was cut back by 1 base and J by 4 bases. The CDR3 is 14 amino acids. CDR1 and CDR2 (germline): SQVTM, ANQGSEA. CDR3 in DNA: TGCAGCGTTGAAGGAGGACAGGGTGCAGATACGCAGTATTTT. Amino acid sequence: CSVEGGQGADTQYF.

V is TRBV6-1 and J is TRBJ1-1; maybe TRBD1 (6 bases). This CDR3 is 14 amino acids long. The germline V gene has CDR1 MNHNS and CDR2 SASEGT. Trimming took 4 bases from V and 5 from J, leaving 14 bases between them. This CDR3 is CASSVRGARTEAFF. The CDR3 DNA follows: TGTGCCAGCAGTGTTCGGGGGGCGAGGACTGAAGCTTTCTTT.

The chain joins TRBV12-5 to TRBJ2-1; D is undetermined. The germline gives CDR1 LGHNT, CDR2 FRNRAP. V lost 10 bases, J lost 2 bases, and 15 bases lay in between. This CDR3 region has 14 residues. The DNA of the CDR3 is TGTGCTACCGGAGAGGTTCCACCCTACAATGAGCAGTTCTTC. Its translation is CATGEVPPYNEQFF.